The T cell receptor beta chain under discussion was sequenced for a study of monozygotic twins with inflammatory bowel disease. On this clonotype itself: Antigen specificity is unknown.

Blood (under 2.6 ml) was collected from every donor individually. Whole blood without T cell sorting served as the source of isolated total RNA. Study-level points and caveats: The sharing of clonotypes with others was lower in IBD patients than in healthy twins, especially with disease activity.

UMIs that included a 6-nucleotide sample barcode were added by template switching, which took place during cDNA synthesis. TCRdb reprocessed the 5' RACE reads and reports one entry per CDR3 protein, with no DNA. Its table records 200,000 to 250,000 distinct CDR3 sequences. Germline V gene lookup returns CDR1 SGHTA and CDR2 FQGNSA. This CDR3 spans 15 amino acids. The chain couples TRBV7-2 to TRBJ1-6; there is no DNA to check the TCRdb D call of TRBD1. Source material: blood. The source is a human donor with ulcerative colitis or Crohn's disease, or a healthy co-twin of an affected twin (not recorded which). The CDR3 here is CASSLDRADNSPLHF.